The T cell receptor (beta chain) described here comes from a study of T cell repertoires in aging, cancer and after chemotherapy. TCR beta rearrangements were amplified from peripheral blood genomic DNA. Germline CDR1 reads LGHNA; CDR2 reads YNFKEQ. CDR3 size: 14 residues. Trimming removed 4 bases from V and 10 bases from J; junction bases left unmatched: 10. By sample fraction, this clonotype is medium-sized. A mixed TRB-A/B primer pool amplified rearranged TRB by multiplex touch-down PCR. TCRdb reanalysed the multiplex PCR reads using MiXCR and keeps one entry per CDR3 protein. The table records 350 to 450 distinct CDR3 sequences, about 20% of them present only once.

What was sequenced was blood. This clonotype was sampled from a human donor with a solid tumor. The chain employs TRBV4-2 and TRBJ2-5, with 9 positions matching TRBD2. The CDR3 loop reads CASSLGGGGELQYF. The CDR3 nucleotides read TGTGCCAGCAGCCTAGGTGGCGGGGGGGAGCTCCAGTACTTC.